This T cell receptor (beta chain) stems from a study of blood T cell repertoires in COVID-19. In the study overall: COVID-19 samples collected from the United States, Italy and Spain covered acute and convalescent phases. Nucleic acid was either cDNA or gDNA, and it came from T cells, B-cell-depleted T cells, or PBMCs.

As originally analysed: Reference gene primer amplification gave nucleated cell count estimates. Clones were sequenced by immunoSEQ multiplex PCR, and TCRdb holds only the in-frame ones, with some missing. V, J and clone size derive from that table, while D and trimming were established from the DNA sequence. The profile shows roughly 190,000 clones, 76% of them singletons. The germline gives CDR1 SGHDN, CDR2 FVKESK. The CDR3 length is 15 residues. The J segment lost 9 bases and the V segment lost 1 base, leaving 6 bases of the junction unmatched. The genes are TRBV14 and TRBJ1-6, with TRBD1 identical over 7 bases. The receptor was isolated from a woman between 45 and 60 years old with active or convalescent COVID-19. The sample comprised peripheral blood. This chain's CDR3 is CASSQARGRVSPLHF. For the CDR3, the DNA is TGTGCCAGCAGCCAAGCTAGGGGGCGGGTTTCACCCCTCCACTTT.